The clone carrying this T cell receptor beta chain was counted a few times. Its antigen is not identified. The source of the sample is a study of Graves' ophthalmopathy and Graves' hyperthyroidism. Amplification of TCR beta CDR3 regions used RNA transcripts. First-round RT-PCR employed HTBI primers, with a second-round multiplex PCR after it. TCRdb itself ran the multiplex PCR reads through MiXCR, one entry per CDR3 protein. Of 560,000 or so distinct CDR3 sequences in the sample, under 40% were seen once. Unmatched junction bases numbered 6, after V lost 0 bases and J lost 10 bases. The CDR3 sequence is 15 residues long. CDR1 MGHRA and CDR2 YSYEKL come from the germline V gene. Notes on the study in general: Blood also held most thyroid clonotypes expanded above 0.001 frequency. Separation of ophthalmopathy from stable hyperthyroidism was achieved by a 13-signature model, at approximately 88% sensitivity and around 81% specificity.

The source material was peripheral blood or thyroid tissue (not recorded which). The chain joins TRBV4-1 to TRBJ1-6; TRBD1 matches at 7 bases. The source of this sequence is an adult man with Graves' hyperthyroidism. Here the CDR3 reads CASSQDQGVNSPLHF. The CDR3 nucleotides read TGCGCCAGCAGCCAAGATCAGGGGGTCAACTCACCCCTCCACTTT.